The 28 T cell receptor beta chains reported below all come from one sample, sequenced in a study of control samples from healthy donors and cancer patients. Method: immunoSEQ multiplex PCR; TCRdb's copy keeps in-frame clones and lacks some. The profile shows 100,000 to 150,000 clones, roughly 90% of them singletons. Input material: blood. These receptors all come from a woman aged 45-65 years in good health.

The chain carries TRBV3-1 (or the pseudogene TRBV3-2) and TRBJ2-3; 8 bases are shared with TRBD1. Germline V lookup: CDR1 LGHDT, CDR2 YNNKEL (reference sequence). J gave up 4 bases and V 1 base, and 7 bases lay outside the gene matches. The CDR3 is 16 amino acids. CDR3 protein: CASSQGQGAWADTQYF. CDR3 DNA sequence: TGTGCCAGCAGCCAAGGTCAGGGGGCTTGGGCAGATACGCAGTATTTT.

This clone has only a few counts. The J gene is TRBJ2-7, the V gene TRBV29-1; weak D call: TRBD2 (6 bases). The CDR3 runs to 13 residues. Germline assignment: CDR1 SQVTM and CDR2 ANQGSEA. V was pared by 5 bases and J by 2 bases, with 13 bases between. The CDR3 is CSVNRETTYEQYF. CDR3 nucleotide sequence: TGCAGCGTTAACCGGGAGACAACCTACGAGCAGTACTTC.

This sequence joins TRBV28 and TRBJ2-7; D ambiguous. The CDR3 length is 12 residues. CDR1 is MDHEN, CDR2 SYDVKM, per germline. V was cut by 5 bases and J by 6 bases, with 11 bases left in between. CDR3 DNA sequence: TGTGCCAGCAGTCCTGGGGTTGGCGAGCAGTACTTC. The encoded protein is CASSPGVGEQYF.

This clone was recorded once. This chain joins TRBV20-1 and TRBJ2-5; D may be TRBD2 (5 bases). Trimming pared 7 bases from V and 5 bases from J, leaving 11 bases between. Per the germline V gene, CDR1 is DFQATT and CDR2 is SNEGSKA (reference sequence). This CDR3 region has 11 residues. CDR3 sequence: CSVGRGETQYF. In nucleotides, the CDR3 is TGCAGTGTGGGTCGGGGTGAGACCCAGTACTTC.

The CDR3 sequence is CASTPTGADTQYF. The CDR3 DNA reads as TGTGCCAGTACCCCTACGGGGGCAGATACGCAGTATTTT. The rearrangement joins TRBV19 to TRBJ2-3, with D tentatively TRBD2 (6 bases). CDR3 length: 13 amino acids. Germline V gives CDR1 LNHDA, CDR2 SQIVND (reference sequence). The ends were cut back, 7 bases at V and 4 bases at J, with 12 bases in the middle.

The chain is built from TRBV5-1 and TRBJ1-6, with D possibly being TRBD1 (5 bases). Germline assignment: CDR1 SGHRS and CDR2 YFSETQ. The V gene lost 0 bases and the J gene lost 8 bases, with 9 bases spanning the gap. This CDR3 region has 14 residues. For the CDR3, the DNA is TGCGCCAGCAGCTTGGAAGGGGTGGATTCACCCCTCCACTTT. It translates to CASSLEGVDSPLHF. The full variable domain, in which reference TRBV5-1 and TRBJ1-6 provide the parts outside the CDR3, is KAGVTQTPRYLIKTRGQQVTLSCSPISGHRSVSWYQQTPGQGLQFLFEYFSETQRNKGNFPGRFSGRQFSNSRSEMNVSTLELGDSALYLCASSLEGVDSPLHFGNGTRLTVT.

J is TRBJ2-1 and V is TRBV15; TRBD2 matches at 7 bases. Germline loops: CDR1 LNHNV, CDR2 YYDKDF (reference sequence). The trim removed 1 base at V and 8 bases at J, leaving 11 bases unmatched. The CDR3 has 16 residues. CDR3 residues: CATSRVVGSSGHEQFF. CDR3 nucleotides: TGTGCCACCAGCAGAGTGGTCGGGTCTAGCGGCCATGAGCAGTTCTTC.

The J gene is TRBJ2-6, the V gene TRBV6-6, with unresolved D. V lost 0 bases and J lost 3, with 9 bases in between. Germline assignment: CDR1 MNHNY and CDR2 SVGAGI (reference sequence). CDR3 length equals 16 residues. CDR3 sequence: CASSYSSEVGANVLTF. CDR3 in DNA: TGTGCCAGCAGTTACTCGAGTGAGGTTGGGGCCAACGTCCTGACTTTC.

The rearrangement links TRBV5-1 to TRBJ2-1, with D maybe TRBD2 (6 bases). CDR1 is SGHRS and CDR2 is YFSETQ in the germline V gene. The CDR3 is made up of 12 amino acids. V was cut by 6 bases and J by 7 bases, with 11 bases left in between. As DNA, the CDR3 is TGCGCCAGCACCACGACTAGTAATGAGCAGTTCTTC. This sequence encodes CASTTTSNEQFF.

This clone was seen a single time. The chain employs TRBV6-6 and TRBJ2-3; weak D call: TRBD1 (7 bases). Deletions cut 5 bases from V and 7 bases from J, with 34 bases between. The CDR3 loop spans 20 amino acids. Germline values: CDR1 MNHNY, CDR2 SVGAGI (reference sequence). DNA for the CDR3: TGTGCCAGCAGTCCAGCCGGGACAGCCCCAGCAGGGTCCCGGGAGAATACGCAGTATTTT. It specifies CASSPAGTAPAGSRENTQYF.

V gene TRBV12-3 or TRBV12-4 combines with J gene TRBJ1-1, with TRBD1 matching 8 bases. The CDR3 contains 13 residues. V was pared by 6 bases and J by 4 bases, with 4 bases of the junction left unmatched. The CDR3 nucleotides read TGTGCCAGCAGCTACAGGGGGGGCACTGAAGCTTTCTTT. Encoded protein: CASSYRGGTEAFF.

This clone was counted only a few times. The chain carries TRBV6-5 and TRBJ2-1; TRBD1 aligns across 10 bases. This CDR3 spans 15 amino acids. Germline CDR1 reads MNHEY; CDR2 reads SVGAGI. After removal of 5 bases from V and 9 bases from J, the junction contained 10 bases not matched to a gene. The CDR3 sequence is CASSLRTGGNFEQFF. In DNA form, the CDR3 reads TGTGCCAGCAGTCTAAGGACAGGGGGGAATTTTGAGCAGTTCTTC.

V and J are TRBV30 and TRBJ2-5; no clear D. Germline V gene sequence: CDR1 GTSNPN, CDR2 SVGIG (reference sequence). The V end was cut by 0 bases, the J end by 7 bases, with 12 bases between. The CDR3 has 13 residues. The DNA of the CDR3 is TGTGCCTGGAGTGTATTGGCCATGGGGACCCAGTACTTC. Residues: CAWSVLAMGTQYF.

The CDR3 loop is CASKASGRNEQFF. The CDR3 bases are TGTGCTAGTAAGGCTAGCGGGAGGAATGAGCAGTTCTTC. V is TRBV12-5 and J is TRBJ2-1; 11 bases align to TRBD2. With V trimmed by 8 bases and J by 7 bases, 4 bases remained unmatched. This CDR3 region has 13 residues. Germline CDR1 LGHNT, CDR2 FRNRAP.

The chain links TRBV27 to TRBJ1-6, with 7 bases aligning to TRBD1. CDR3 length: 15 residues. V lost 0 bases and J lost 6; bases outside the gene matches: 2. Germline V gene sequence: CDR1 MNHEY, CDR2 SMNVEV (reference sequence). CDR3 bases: TGTGCCAGCAGTTTATCGACAGGGCCTAATTCACCCCTCCACTTT. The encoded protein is CASSLSTGPNSPLHF.

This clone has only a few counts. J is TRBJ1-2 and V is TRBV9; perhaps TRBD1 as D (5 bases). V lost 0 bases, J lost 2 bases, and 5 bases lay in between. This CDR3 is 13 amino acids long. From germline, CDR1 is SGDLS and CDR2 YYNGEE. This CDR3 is CASSVDRNYGYTF. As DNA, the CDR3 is TGTGCCAGCAGCGTAGACAGGAACTATGGCTACACCTTC.

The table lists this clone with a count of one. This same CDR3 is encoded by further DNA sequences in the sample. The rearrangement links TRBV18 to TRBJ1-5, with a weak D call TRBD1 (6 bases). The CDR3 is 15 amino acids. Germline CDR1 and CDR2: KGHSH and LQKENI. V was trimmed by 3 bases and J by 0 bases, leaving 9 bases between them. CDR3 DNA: TGTGCCAGCTCACCCACAGGGAGTAGCAATCAGCCCCAGCATTTT. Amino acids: CASSPTGSSNQPQHF.

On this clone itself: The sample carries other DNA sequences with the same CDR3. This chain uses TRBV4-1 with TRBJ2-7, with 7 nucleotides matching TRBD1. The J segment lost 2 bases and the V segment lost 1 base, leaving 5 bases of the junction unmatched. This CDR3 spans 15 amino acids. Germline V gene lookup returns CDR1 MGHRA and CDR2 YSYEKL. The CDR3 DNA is TGCGCCAGCAGCCAAGCGGGACAGCCAACCTACGAGCAGTACTTC. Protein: CASSQAGQPTYEQYF.

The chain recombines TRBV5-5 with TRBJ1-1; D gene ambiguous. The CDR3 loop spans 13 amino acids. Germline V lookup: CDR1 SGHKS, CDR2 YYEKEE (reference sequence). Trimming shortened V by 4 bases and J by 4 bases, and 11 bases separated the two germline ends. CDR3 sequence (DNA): TGTGCCAGCAGCCTTAAGGGAGGCACTGAAGCTTTCTTT. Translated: CASSLKGGTEAFF.

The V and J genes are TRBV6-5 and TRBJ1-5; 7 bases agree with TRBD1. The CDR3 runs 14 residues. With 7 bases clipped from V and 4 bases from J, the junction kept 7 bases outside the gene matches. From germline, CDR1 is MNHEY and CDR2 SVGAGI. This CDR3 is CASNRLQGNQPQHF. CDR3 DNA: TGTGCCAGCAACAGACTACAGGGGAATCAGCCCCAGCATTTT.

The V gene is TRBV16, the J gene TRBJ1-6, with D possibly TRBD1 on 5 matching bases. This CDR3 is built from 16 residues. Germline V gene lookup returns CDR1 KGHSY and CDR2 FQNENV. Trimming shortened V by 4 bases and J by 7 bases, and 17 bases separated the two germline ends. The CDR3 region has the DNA TGTGCCAGCAGCCGCAGGGATCCCCGTCAAAATTCACCCCTCCACTTT. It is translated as CASSRRDPRQNSPLHF.

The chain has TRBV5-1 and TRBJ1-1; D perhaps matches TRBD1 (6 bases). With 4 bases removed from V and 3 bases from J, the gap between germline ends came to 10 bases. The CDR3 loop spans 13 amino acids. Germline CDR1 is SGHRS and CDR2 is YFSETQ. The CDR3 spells CASSPGQYTEAFF. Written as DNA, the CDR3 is TGCGCCAGCAGCCCTGGACAGTACACTGAAGCTTTCTTT.

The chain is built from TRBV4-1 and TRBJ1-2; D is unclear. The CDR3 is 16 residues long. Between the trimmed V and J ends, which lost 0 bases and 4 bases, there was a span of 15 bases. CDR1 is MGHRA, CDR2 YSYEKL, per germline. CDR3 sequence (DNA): TGCGCCAGCAGCCAAGATCAAGGAGACCGGAGCTATGGCTACACCTTC. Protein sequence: CASSQDQGDRSYGYTF.

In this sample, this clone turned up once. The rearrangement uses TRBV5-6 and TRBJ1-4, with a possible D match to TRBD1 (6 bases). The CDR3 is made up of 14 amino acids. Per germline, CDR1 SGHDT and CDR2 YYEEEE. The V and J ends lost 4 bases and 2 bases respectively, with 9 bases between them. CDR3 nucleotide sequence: TGTGCCAGCAGCACAGGGTTCACTAATGAAAAACTGTTTTTT. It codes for CASSTGFTNEKLFF.

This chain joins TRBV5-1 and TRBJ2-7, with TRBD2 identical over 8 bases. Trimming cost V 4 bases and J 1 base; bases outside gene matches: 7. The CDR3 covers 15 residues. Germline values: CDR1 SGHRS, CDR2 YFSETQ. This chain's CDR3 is CASSGSLAGSYEQYF. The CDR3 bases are TGCGCCAGCAGCGGTAGTCTAGCGGGTTCCTACGAGCAGTACTTC.

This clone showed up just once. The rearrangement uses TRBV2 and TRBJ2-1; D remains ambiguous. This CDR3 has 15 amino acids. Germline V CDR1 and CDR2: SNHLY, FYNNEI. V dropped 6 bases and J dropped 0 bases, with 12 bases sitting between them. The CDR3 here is CASSPDASSYNEQFF. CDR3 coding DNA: TGTGCCAGCAGCCCAGACGCGAGCTCCTACAATGAGCAGTTCTTC.

CDR3 amino acids: CASSFGTGRAVYGYTF. For the CDR3, the DNA is TGTGCCAGCAGTTTCGGGACAGGGAGGGCCGTCTATGGCTACACCTTC. The V gene is TRBV28, the J gene TRBJ1-2; 9 nucleotides agree with TRBD1. With V trimmed by 3 bases and J by 4 bases, 9 bases remained unmatched. Germline loops: CDR1 MDHEN, CDR2 SYDVKM. The CDR3 runs to 16 residues.

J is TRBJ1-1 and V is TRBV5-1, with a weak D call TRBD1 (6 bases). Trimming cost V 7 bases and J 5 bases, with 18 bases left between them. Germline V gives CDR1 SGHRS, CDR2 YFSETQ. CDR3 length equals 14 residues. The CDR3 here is CASGTQGSGTEAFF. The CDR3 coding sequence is TGCGCCAGCGGGACCCAGGGGAGTGGAACTGAAGCTTTCTTT. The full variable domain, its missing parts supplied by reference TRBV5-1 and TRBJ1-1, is KAGVTQTPRYLIKTRGQQVTLSCSPISGHRSVSWYQQTPGQGLQFLFEYFSETQRNKGNFPGRFSGRQFSNSRSEMNVSTLELGDSALYLCASGTQGSGTEAFFGQGTRLTVV.